This T cell receptor (beta chain) was sequenced in a study of blood T cell repertoires in COVID-19. The germline CDR1 and CDR2 sequences are LGHNA and YNFKEQ. Germline trimming cut 2 bases from V and 5 bases from J; bases unmatched to any gene: 10. The CDR3 loop spans 17 amino acids. The assay was immunoSEQ multiplex PCR, and TCRdb's table has in-frame clones only and misses some. The sample includes fewer than 200,000 clones, over 75% of them seen just once. The material sequenced was PBMCs or T cells enriched from blood (not recorded which). The sequence was obtained from a woman aged 18 to 35 who had recovered from COVID-19. The chain recombines TRBV4-2 with TRBJ2-3; TRBD2 matches at 10 bases. For the CDR3, the DNA is TGTGCCAGCAGCCAATTTTTCGAGCGGGGGGGCAGAGATACGCAGTATTTT. Translated: CASSQFFERGGRDTQYF.